This is a list of T cell receptor beta chains from one sample in a study of blood T cell repertoires in COVID-19. Sequenced by immunoSEQ multiplex PCR; TCRdb stores in-frame clones only, minus some. The sample lists roughly 330,000 clones; roughly 87% were seen once. The sample taken for sequencing was peripheral blood. These receptors came from a man aged 30-40 years with COVID-19, enrolled during active disease. CDR3s include the opening cysteine and the closing phenylalanine or tryptophan. Fields, in order: CDR3 protein, CDR3 DNA, clone size, J gene, V gene, D gene. A D gene is named only where the DNA matches it firmly. The size entry is marked missing in some rows and otherwise reads once, few, many or a size class.

CDR3 protein: CASSYRQGGYTF
CDR3 DNA: TGTGCCAGCAGTTACCGGCAGGGGGGCTACACCTTC
clone size: .
J gene: TRBJ1-2
V gene: TRBV6-5
D gene: .

CDR3 protein: CASNGLGSGEQYF
CDR3 DNA: TGTGCCAGCAACGGACTAGGTTCAGGCGAGCAGTACTTC
clone size: .
J gene: TRBJ2-7
V gene: TRBV2
D gene: TRBD2

CDR3 protein: CASSFSQGVTTPQHF
CDR3 DNA: TGTGCCAGCAGCTTTTCACAGGGGGTTACAACGCCCCAGCATTTT
clone size: .
J gene: TRBJ1-5
V gene: TRBV7-2
D gene: TRBD1

CDR3 protein: CASSEVYGTEGGYGYTF
CDR3 DNA: TGTGCCAGCAGTGAAGTCTACGGGACGGAGGGTGGTTATGGCTACACCTTC
clone size: .
J gene: TRBJ1-2
V gene: TRBV6-1
D gene: .

CDR3 protein: CASSLVSTGGRHEQYF
CDR3 DNA: TGTGCCAGCAGCTTAGTGAGTACAGGGGGCCGACACGAGCAGTACTTC
clone size: few
J gene: TRBJ2-7
V gene: TRBV7-2
D gene: TRBD1

CDR3 protein: CATSRGRGVAYEQYF
CDR3 DNA: TGTGCCACCAGCAGAGGTCGGGGGGTCGCCTACGAGCAGTACTTC
clone size: .
J gene: TRBJ2-7
V gene: TRBV15
D gene: TRBD2

CDR3 protein: CAISAGQGQRGSDTEAFF
CDR3 DNA: TGTGCCATCAGTGCTGGACAGGGGCAAAGGGGGAGCGACACTGAAGCTTTCTTT
clone size: .
J gene: TRBJ1-1
V gene: TRBV10-3
D gene: TRBD1

CDR3 protein: CASSLGGRYNEQFF
CDR3 DNA: TGTGCCAGCAGTTTAGGGGGCCGTTACAATGAGCAGTTCTTC
clone size: .
J gene: TRBJ2-1
V gene: TRBV28
D gene: .

CDR3 protein: CASSARYTTDTQYF
CDR3 DNA: TGCGCCAGCAGCGCCAGATATACCACAGATACGCAGTATTTT
clone size: once
J gene: TRBJ2-3
V gene: TRBV5-1
D gene: .

CDR3 protein: CASSLGKGGTEAFF
CDR3 DNA: TGTGCCAGCAGCTTGGGGAAAGGGGGCACTGAAGCTTTCTTT
clone size: .
J gene: TRBJ1-1
V gene: TRBV11-3
D gene: .

CDR3 protein: CASSVGGGYNSPLHF
CDR3 DNA: TGTGCCAGCAGCGTAGGGGGGGGATATAATTCACCCCTCCACTTT
clone size: .
J gene: TRBJ1-6
V gene: TRBV9
D gene: .

CDR3 protein: CASSVGGSDNSPLHF
CDR3 DNA: TGTGCCAGCAGCGTAGGGGGTAGCGATAATTCACCCCTCCACTTT
clone size: few
J gene: TRBJ1-6
V gene: TRBV9
D gene: .

CDR3 protein: CASFPRQGPPLHF
CDR3 DNA: TGTGCCAGTTTCCCGCGACAGGGTCCACCCCTCCACTTT
clone size: .
J gene: TRBJ1-6
V gene: TRBV6-6
D gene: TRBD1

CDR3 protein: CASSGGRGAGTEAFF
CDR3 DNA: TGTGCCAGCAGCGGAGGCAGGGGGGCGGGTACTGAAGCTTTCTTT
clone size: .
J gene: TRBJ1-1
V gene: TRBV9
D gene: TRBD1

CDR3 protein: CASSQVVGSGVPETQYF
CDR3 DNA: TGTGCCAGCAGCCAAGTCGTGGGGAGCGGGGTACCCGAGACCCAGTACTTC
clone size: .
J gene: TRBJ2-5
V gene: TRBV4-2
D gene: TRBD2

CDR3 protein: CASSRAGGPPYEQYF
CDR3 DNA: TGTGCCAGCAGTAGAGCGGGGGGACCCCCCTACGAGCAGTACTTC
clone size: .
J gene: TRBJ2-7
V gene: TRBV6-2/TRBV6-3
D gene: TRBD2

CDR3 protein: CASSLGSTGFNEQYF
CDR3 DNA: TGTGCCAGCAGCTTAGGAAGCACAGGGTTCAACGAGCAGTACTTC
clone size: .
J gene: TRBJ2-7
V gene: TRBV7-7
D gene: .

CDR3 protein: CASSLLAGAYEQYF
CDR3 DNA: TGTGCCAGCAGCCTGCTAGCAGGGGCCTACGAGCAGTACTTC
clone size: .
J gene: TRBJ2-7
V gene: TRBV7-9
D gene: .

CDR3 protein: CASSLAEGFNEQYF
CDR3 DNA: TGTGCCAGCAGCTTAGCGGAGGGGTTTAACGAGCAGTACTTC
clone size: once
J gene: TRBJ2-7
V gene: TRBV7-2
D gene: .

CDR3 protein: CASSGTYTEAFF
CDR3 DNA: TGTGCCAGCAGCGGGACATACACTGAAGCTTTCTTT
clone size: .
J gene: TRBJ1-1
V gene: TRBV7-3
D gene: .

CDR3 protein: CASSFLDRRTYEQYF
CDR3 DNA: TGTGCCAGCAGCTTCTTGGACAGGAGAACCTACGAGCAGTACTTC
clone size: .
J gene: TRBJ2-7
V gene: TRBV7-2
D gene: TRBD1

CDR3 protein: CASKRGGTGDTEAFF
CDR3 DNA: TGTGCCAGTAAGAGGGGAGGGACAGGAGACACTGAAGCTTTCTTT
clone size: .
J gene: TRBJ1-1
V gene: TRBV19
D gene: TRBD1

CDR3 protein: CATSAFNQPQHF
CDR3 DNA: TGTGCCACCAGTGCCTTTAATCAGCCCCAGCATTTT
clone size: .
J gene: TRBJ1-5
V gene: TRBV24-1
D gene: .

CDR3 protein: CASTPDTAERYF
CDR3 DNA: TGTGCCAGCACTCCTGACACCGCCGAACGGTACTTC
clone size: .
J gene: TRBJ2-7
V gene: TRBV28
D gene: .

CDR3 protein: CASSPFGAANTGELFF
CDR3 DNA: TGTGCCAGCTCACCGTTTGGGGCCGCGAACACCGGGGAGCTGTTTTTT
clone size: .
J gene: TRBJ2-2
V gene: TRBV18
D gene: .

CDR3 protein: CASRTRGQGPASYEQYF
CDR3 DNA: TGTGCCAGCAGAACTAGGGGACAGGGACCAGCCTCCTACGAGCAGTACTTC
clone size: .
J gene: TRBJ2-7
V gene: TRBV5-5
D gene: TRBD1

CDR3 protein: CASKDTGLVTEAFF
CDR3 DNA: TGTGCCAGCAAAGATACAGGGTTGGTCACTGAAGCTTTCTTT
clone size: .
J gene: TRBJ1-1
V gene: TRBV7-2
D gene: .